The clone carrying this T cell receptor (beta chain) has just a few counts. Its specificity is unknown. A second PCR, run for about 7 to 12 cycles, used a sample-barcoded 5' primer plus a J-beta primer mix. Each CDR3 protein gets one entry after TCRdb re-called the 5' RACE reads with MiXCR. The sample carries more than 500,000 distinct CDR3 sequences, 27% recorded once. This CDR3 contains 15 residues. Germline V gives CDR1 DFQATT, CDR2 SNEGSKA (reference sequence). Trimming at V came to 5 bases and at J to 3 bases, leaving 11 bases not matched to a gene. PBMCs, at least 6.5 million per sample, were isolated. This record comes from a study of blood T cells in healthy people across ages. Study-wide results and limits: A strong correlation was seen between TCR beta diversity and naive T cell percentage.

The chain links TRBV20-1 to TRBJ2-5; 8 bases line up with TRBD2. The clonotype comes from a woman aged 70-85 years in good health. Sequencing was done on a sample of blood. The CDR3 region is CSARPFYSGEETQYF. The CDR3, as DNA: TGCAGTGCTCGACCCTTTTATAGCGGGGAAGAGACCCAGTACTTC.